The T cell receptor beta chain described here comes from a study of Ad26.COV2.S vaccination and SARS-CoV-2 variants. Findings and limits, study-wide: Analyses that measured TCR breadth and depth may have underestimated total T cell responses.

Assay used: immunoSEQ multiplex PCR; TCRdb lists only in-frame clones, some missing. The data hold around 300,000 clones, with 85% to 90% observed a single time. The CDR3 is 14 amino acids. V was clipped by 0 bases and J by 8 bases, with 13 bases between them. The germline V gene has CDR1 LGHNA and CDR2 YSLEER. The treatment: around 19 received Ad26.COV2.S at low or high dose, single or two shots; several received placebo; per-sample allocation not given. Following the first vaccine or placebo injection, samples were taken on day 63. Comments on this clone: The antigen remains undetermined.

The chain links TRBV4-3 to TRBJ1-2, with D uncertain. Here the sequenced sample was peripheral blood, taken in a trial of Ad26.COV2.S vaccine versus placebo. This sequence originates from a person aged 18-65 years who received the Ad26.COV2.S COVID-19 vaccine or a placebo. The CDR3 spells CASSQDTGFRGYTF. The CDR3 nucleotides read TGCGCCAGCAGCCAAGATACGGGGTTTAGGGGCTACACCTTC.